This T cell receptor beta chain was retrieved from a study of T cell changes during pregnancy in multiple sclerosis. V was cut by 6 bases and J by 3 bases, with 7 bases left in between. Germline loops: CDR1 MNHEY, CDR2 SVGAGI. The CDR3 is made up of 12 amino acids. Profiled with immunoSEQ multiplex PCR; TCRdb holds only in-frame clones, not every one. The sample includes around 40,000 clones, roughly 93% of them seen just once. Source: CD8+ T cells from peripheral blood mononuclear cells, taken in the third trimester of pregnancy. This rearrangement joins TRBV6-5 to TRBJ2-3; D unclear. This receptor was obtained from a female donor with multiple sclerosis, enrolled in a pregnancy study. The CDR3 coding sequence is TGTGCCAGCAGACCCGCGACAGATACGCAGTATTTT. Its translation: CASRPATDTQYF.